This T cell receptor (beta chain) was recorded in a study of T cell responses to AZD1222 COVID-19 vaccine. Repertoires were generated with immunoSEQ multiplex PCR, while TCRdb's copy carries only in-frame clones and drops some. Seen here are 110,000 or so clones, 88% observed once, and the top ten hold roughly 6.7%. The CDR3 loop spans 16 amino acids. V dropped 3 bases and J dropped 4; count of bases not matched to a gene: 4. CDR1 DFQATT and CDR2 SNEGSKA come from the germline V gene (reference sequence). With regard to this clone: Its antigen is undetermined.

Study-level findings and limits: Rises in breadth and depth of Spike-specific TCRs came after two AZD1222 doses.

The sequence was obtained from an adult who received the AZD1222 COVID-19 vaccine. V is TRBV20-1 and J is TRBJ2-2; TRBD2 agrees at 14 bases. This material consisted of peripheral blood, taken 28 days after the second AZD1222 dose. The CDR3 DNA sequence: TGCAGTGCTAGTCCGACTAGCGGGGGGGCCACCGGGGAGCTGTTTTTT. Translated, it gives CSASPTSGGATGELFF.